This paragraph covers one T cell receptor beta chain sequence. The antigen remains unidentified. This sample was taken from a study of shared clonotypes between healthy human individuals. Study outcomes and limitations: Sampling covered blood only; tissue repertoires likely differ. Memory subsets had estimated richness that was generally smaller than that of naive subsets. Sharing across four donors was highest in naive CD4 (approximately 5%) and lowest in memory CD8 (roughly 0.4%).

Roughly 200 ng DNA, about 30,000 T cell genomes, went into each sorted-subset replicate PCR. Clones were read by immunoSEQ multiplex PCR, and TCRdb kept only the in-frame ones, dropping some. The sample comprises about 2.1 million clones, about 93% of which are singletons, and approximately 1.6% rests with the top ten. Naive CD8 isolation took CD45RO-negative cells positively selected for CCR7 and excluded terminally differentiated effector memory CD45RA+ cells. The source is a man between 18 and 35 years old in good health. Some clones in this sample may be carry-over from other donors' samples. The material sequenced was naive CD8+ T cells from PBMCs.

Here the CDR3 DNA reads TGCGCCAGCGGGACAGGACAGGGTATCGGCGGCTACACCTTC. This sequence encodes CASGTGQGIGGYTF. The J gene is TRBJ1-2, the V gene TRBV5-1; 8 nucleotides match TRBD1. Germline values: CDR1 SGHRS, CDR2 YFSETQ. This CDR3 contains 14 residues. The V and J ends lost 7 bases and 8 bases, in that order; junction bases with no gene match: 13.